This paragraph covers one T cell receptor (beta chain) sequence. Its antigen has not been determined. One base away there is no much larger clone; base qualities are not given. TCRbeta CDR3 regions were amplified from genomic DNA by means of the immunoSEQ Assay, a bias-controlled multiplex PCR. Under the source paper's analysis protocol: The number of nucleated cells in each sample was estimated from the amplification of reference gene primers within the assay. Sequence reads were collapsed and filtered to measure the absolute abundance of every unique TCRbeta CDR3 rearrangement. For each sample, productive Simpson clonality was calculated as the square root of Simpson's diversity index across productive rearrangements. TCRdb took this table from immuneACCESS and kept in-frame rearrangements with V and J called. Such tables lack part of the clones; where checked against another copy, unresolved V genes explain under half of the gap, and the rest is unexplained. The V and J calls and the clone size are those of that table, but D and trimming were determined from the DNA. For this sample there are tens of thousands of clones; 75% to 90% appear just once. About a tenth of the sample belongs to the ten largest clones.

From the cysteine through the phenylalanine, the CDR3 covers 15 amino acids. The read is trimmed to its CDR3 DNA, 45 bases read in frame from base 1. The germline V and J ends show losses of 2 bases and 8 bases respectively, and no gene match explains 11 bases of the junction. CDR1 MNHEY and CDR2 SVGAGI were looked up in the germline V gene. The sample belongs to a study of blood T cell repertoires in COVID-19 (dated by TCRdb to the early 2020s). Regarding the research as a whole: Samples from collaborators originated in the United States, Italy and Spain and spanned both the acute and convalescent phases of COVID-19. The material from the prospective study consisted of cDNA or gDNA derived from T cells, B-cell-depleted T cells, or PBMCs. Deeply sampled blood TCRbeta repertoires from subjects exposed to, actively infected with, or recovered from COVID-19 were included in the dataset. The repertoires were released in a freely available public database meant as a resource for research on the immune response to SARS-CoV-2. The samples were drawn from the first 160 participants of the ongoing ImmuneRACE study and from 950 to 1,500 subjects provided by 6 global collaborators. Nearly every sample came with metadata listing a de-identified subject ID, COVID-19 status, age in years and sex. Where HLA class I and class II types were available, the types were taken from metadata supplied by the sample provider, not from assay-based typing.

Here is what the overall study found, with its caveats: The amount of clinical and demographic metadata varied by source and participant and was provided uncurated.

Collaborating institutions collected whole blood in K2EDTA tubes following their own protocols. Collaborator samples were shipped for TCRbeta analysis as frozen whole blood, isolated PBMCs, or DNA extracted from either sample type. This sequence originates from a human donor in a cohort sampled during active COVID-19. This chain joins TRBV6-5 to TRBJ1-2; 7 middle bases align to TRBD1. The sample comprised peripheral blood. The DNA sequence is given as TGTGCCAGCAGTTACGAGTCAGGGGGTTTGAGCGGCTACACCTTC. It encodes CASSYESGGLSGYTF.